This TCR beta chain was captured in a study of identical twins. The CDR3 covers 15 residues. Germline CDR1 and CDR2: MGHRA and YSYEKL. Trimming removed 2 bases at V and 7 bases at J, with 12 bases between. MiXCR, run by TCRdb on the 5' RACE reads, gives a single entry per CDR3 protein. The sample shows 1.5 million to 2 million distinct CDR3 sequences, less than 35% of them seen only once. A word on this clonotype: Antigen specificity is unknown.

Study-wide points: Memory repertoires lacked the insertion deficit that abundant cord blood beta clonotypes showed.

Sequenced material: cord blood. The rearrangement links TRBV4-1 to TRBJ1-6; D not certain. The sequence was obtained from a newborn girl in good health. CDR3 region: CASSQISDRNSPLHF. The CDR3 nucleotides read TGCGCCAGCAGCCAAATTTCCGACCGAAATTCACCCCTCCACTTT.